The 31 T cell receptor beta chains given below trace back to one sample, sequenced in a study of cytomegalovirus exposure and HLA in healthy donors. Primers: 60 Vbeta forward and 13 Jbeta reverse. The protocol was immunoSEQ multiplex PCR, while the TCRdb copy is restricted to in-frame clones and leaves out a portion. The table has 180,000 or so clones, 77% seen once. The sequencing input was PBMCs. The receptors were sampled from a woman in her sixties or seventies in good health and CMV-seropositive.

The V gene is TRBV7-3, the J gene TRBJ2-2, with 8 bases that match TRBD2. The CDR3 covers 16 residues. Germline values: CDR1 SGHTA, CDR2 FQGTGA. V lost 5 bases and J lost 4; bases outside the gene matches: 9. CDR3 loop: CASSKGLVAVTGELFF. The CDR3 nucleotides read TGTGCCAGCAGCAAGGGACTAGTAGCGGTCACCGGGGAGCTGTTTTTT.

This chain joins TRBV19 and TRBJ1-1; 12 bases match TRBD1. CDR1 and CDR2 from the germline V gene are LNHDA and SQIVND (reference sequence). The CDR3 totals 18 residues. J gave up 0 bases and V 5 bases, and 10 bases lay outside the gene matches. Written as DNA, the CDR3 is TGTGCCAGTAGTGGAGGGACAGGGGGCGTTAGGCTGAACACTGAAGCTTTCTTT. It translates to CASSGGTGGVRLNTEAFF.

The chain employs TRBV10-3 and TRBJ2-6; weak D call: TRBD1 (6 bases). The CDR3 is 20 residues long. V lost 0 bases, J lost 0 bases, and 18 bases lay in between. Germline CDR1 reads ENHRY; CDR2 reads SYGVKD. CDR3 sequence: CAISESGLRDTDSGANVLTF. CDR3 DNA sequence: TGTGCCATCAGTGAGTCAGGGCTACGGGACACGGACTCTGGGGCCAACGTCCTGACTTTC.

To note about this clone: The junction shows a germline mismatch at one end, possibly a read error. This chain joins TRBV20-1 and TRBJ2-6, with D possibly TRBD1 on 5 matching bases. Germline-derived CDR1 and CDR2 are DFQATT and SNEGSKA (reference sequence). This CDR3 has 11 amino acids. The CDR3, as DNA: TGCAGTGCTACTGGGGCCAACGGCCTGACTTTC. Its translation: CSATGANGLTF.

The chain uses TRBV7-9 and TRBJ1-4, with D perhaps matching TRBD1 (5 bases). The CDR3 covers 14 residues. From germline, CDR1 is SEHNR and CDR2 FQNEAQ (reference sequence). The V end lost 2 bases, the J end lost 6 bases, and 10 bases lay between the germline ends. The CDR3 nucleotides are TGTGCCAGCAGCTTATATGGAGGGGATGAAAAACTGTTTTTT. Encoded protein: CASSLYGGDEKLFF.

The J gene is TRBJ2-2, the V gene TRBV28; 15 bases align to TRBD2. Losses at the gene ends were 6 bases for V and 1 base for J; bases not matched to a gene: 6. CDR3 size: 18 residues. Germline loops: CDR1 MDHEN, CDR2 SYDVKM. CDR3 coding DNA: TGTGCCAGCAGCCCGGGACTAGCGGGAGGATGGAACACCGGGGAGCTGTTTTTT. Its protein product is CASSPGLAGGWNTGELFF.

The CDR3 protein is CASTSPVSGNTIYF. Written as DNA, the CDR3 is TGTGCCAGCACCTCCCCCGTCTCTGGAAACACCATATATTTT. The chain employs TRBV28 and TRBJ1-3; the D is unclear. Germline V gives CDR1 MDHEN, CDR2 SYDVKM. The CDR3 runs to 14 residues. Trimming left V 7 bases short and J 0 bases short, with 10 bases between.

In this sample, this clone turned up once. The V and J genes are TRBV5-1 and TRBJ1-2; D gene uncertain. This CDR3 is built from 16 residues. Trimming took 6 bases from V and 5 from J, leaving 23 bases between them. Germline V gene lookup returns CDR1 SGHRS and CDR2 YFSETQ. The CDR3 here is CASTSGIVGPTYGYTF. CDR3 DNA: TGCGCCAGCACCTCCGGGATAGTCGGGCCAACATATGGCTACACCTTC. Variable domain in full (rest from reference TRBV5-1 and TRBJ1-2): KAGVTQTPRYLIKTRGQQVTLSCSPISGHRSVSWYQQTPGQGLQFLFEYFSETQRNKGNFPGRFSGRQFSNSRSEMNVSTLELGDSALYLCASTSGIVGPTYGYTFGSGTRLTVV.

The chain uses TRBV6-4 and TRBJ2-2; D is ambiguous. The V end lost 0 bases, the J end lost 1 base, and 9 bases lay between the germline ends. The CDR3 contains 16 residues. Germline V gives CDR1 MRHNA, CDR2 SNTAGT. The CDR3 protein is CASSDSLARNTGELFF. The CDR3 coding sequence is TGTGCCAGCAGTGACTCCCTCGCCAGGAACACCGGGGAGCTGTTTTTT.

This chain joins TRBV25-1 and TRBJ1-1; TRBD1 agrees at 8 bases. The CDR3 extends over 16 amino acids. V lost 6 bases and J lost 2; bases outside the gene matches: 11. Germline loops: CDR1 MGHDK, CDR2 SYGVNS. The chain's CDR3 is CASSDRGKGENTEAFF. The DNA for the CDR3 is TGTGCCAGCAGCGACAGGGGTAAAGGGGAAAACACTGAAGCTTTCTTT.

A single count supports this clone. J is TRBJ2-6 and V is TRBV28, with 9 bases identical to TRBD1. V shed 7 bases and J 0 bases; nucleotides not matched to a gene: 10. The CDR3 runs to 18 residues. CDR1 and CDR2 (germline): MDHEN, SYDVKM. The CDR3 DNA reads TGTGCCAGCACGACCCCGGGACAGGGACTCTCTGGGGCCAACGTCCTGACTTTC. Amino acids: CASTTPGQGLSGANVLTF.

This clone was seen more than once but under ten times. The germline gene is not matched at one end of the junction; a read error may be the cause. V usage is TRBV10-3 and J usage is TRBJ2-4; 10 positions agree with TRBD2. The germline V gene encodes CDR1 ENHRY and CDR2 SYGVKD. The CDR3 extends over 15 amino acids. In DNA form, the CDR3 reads TGTGCCATCAGTGAAACTAGCGGGGCAAAAAACAGTCAGTACTTC. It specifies CAISETSGAKNSQYF.

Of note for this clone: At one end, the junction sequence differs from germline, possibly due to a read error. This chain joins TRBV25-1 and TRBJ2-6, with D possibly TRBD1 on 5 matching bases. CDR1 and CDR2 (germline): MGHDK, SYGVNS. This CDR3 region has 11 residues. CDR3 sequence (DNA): TGTGCCAGCACTGGGGCCAACGGCCTGACTTTC. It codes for CASTGANGLTF.

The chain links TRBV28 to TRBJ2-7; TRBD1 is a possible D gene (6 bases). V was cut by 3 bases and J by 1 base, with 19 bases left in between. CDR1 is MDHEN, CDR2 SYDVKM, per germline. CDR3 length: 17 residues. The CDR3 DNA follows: TGTGCCAGCAGTTTCTCCTCCCGGACAGTCGGATCCTACGAGCAGTACTTC. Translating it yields CASSFSSRTVGSYEQYF.

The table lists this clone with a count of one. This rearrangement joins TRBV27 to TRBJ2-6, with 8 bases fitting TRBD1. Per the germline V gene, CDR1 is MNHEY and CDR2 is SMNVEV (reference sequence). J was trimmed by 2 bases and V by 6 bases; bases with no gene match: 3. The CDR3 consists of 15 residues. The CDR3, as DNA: TGTGCCAGCAGGTCACAGGGGGCTGGGGCCAACGTCCTGACTTTC. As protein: CASRSQGAGANVLTF.

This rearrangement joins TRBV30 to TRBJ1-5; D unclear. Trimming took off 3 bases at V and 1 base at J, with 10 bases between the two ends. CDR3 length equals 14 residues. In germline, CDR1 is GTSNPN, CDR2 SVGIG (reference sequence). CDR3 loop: CAWRIGGSNQPQHF. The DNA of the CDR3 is TGTGCCTGGAGGATAGGCGGGAGCAATCAGCCCCAGCATTTT. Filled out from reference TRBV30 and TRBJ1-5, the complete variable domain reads SQTIHQWPATLVQPVGSPLSLECTVEGTSNPNLYWYRQAAGRGLQLLFYSVGIGQISSEVPQNLSASRPQDRQFILSSKKLLLSDSGFYLCAWRIGGSNQPQHFGDGTRLSIL.

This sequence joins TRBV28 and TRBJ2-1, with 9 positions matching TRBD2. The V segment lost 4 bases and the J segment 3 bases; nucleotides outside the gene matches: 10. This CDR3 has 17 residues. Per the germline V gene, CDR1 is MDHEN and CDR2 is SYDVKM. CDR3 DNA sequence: TGTGCCAGCAGTTCTTTTCTAGCGGGGAGTTACTACAATGAGCAGTTCTTC. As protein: CASSSFLAGSYYNEQFF.

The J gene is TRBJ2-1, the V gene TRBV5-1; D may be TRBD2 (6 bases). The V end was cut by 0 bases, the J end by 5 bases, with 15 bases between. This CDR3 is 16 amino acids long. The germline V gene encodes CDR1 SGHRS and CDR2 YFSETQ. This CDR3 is CASSLVGGGTHNEQFF. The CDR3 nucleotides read TGCGCCAGCAGCTTGGTGGGCGGCGGGACTCACAATGAGCAGTTCTTC.

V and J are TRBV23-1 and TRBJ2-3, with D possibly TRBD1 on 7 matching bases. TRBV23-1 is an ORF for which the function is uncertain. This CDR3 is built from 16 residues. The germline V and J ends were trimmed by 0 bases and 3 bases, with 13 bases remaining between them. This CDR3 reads CASSQSRQGGTDTQYF. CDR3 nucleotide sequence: TGCGCCAGCAGTCAATCCCGGCAGGGGGGTACAGATACGCAGTATTTT.

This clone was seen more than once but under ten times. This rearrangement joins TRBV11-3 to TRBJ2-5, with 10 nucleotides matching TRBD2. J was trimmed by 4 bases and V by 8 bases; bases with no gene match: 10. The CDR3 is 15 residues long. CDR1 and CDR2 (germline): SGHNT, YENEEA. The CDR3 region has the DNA TGTGCCAGCTCTAGCGGGAGTAATCGTGGAGAGACCCAGTACTTC. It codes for CASSSGSNRGETQYF.

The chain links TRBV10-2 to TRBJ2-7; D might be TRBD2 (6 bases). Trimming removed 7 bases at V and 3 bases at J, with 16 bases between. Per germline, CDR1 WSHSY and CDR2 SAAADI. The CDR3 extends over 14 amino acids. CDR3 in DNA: TGCGCCAGCACCCGCCCGGGACTGCACTACGAGCAGTACTTC. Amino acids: CASTRPGLHYEQYF.

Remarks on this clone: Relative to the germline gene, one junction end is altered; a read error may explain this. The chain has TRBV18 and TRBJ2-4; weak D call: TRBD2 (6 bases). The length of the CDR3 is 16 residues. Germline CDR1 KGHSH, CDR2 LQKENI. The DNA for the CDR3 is TGTGCCAGCTCAGGCGGCGGACCACTAGCCAAAAACAGTCAGTACTTC. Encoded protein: CASSGGGPLAKNSQYF.

CDR3: CASSQDQDRGTQYF. CDR3 coding DNA: TGCGCCAGCAGCCAAGATCAAGATCGAGGTACGCAGTATTTT. The chain has TRBV4-1 and TRBJ2-3; D remains unclear. This CDR3 is built from 14 residues. V was cut by 0 bases and J by 8 bases, with 12 bases left in between. The germline CDR1 and CDR2 sequences are MGHRA and YSYEKL.

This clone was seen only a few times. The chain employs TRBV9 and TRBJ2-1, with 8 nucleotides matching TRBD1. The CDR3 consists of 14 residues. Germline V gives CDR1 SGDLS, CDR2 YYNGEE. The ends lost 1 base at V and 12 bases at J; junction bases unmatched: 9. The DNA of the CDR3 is TGTGCCAGCAGCGTAACTCTGGACAGGGACGGGCAGTTCTTC. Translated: CASSVTLDRDGQFF.

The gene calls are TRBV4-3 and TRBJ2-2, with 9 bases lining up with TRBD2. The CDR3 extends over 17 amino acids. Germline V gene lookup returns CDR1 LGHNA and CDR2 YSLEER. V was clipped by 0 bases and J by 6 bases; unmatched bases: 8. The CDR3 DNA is TGCGCCAGCAGCCAAGAGGGCGGGGGGGCATTCTCCGGGGAGCTGTTTTTT. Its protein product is CASSQEGGGAFSGELFF.

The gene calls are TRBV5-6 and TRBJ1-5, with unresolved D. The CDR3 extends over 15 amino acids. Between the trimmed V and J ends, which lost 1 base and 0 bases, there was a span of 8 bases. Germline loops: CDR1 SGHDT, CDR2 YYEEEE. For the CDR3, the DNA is TGTGCCAGCAGCTTGTTTCAGATTAGCAATCAGCCCCAGCATTTT. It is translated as CASSLFQISNQPQHF.

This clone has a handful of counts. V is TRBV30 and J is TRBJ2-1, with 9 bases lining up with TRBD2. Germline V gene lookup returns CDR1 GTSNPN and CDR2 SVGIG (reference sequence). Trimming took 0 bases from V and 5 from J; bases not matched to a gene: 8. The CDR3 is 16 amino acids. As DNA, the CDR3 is TGTGCCTGGAGTGTACCCCCTAGCGGGGTGGACAATGAGCAGTTCTTC. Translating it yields CAWSVPPSGVDNEQFF.

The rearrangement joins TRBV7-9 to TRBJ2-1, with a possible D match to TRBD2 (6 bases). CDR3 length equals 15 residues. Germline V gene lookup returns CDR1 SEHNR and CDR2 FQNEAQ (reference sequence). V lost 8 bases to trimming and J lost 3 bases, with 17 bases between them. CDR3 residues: CASDPDGRLYNEQFF. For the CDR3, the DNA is TGTGCCAGCGACCCCGACGGGAGACTCTACAATGAGCAGTTCTTC. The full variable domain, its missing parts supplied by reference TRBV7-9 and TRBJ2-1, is DTGVSQNPRHKITKRGQNVTFRCDPISEHNRLYWYRQTLGQGPEFLTYFQNEAQLEKSRLLSDRFSAERPKGSFSTLEIQRTEQGDSAMYLCASDPDGRLYNEQFFGPGTRLTVL.

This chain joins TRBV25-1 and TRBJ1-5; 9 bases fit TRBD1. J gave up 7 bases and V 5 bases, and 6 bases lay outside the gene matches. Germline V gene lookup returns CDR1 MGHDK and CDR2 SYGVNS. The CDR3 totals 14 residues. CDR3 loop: CASSQTGGNQPQHF. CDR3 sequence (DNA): TGTGCCAGCAGTCAGACAGGGGGGAACCAGCCCCAGCATTTT.

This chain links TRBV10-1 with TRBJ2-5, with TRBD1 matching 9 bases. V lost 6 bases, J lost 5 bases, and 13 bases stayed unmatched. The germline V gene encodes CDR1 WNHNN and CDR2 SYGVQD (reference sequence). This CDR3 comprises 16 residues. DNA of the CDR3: TGCGCCAGCAGGGGGCCCCGGGACAGGGTCCGGGAGACCCAGTACTTC. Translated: CASRGPRDRVRETQYF.

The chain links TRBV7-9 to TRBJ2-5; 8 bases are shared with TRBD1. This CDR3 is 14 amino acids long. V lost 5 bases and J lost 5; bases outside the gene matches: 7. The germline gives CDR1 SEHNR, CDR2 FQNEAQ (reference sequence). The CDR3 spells CASSPRGRGETQYF. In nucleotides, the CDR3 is TGTGCCAGCAGCCCCAGGGGGCGCGGTGAGACCCAGTACTTC.